This is a list of T cell receptor beta chains from one sample in a study of cytomegalovirus exposure and HLA in healthy donors. Data came from immunoSEQ multiplex PCR; TCRdb stores just in-frame clones and leaves some out. The table lists 180,000 or so clones, 65% to 85% of them singletons. Sequenced input: PBMCs. The receptors shown here come from a girl aged 10 to 17 in good health and CMV-seropositive. Each CDR3 is given with its conserved first and last residue. A D gene is named only where the DNA matches it firmly. Clone size appears in some rows only: once, few, many, or a class for an expanded clone.

d_gene	v_gene	abundance	j_gene	CDR3aa	CDR3nt
TRBD1	TRBV29-1	.	TRBJ1-2	CSVRQGMSGYTF	TGCAGCGTTCGACAGGGGATGAGTGGCTACACCTTC
TRBD2	TRBV5-4	.	TRBJ2-7	CASSLASGSSGQYF	TGTGCCAGCAGCTTGGCTAGCGGGAGCTCCGGGCAGTACTTC
TRBD2	TRBV5-1	.	TRBJ2-5	CASSLIPPLAGVGETQYF	TGCGCCAGCAGCCTTATCCCCCCTCTAGCGGGAGTTGGAGAGACCCAGTACTTC
TRBD1	TRBV27	.	TRBJ2-1	CASSLQGGLYNEQFF	TGTGCCAGCAGTCTACAGGGGGGATTGTACAATGAGCAGTTCTTC
.	TRBV11-2	.	TRBJ1-1	CASTLTTTEAFF	TGTGCCAGCACCCTTACTACCACTGAAGCTTTCTTT
TRBD1	TRBV30	.	TRBJ2-5	CAVDRGRETQYF	TGTGCTGTGGACAGGGGGCGTGAGACCCAGTACTTC
TRBD1	TRBV29-1	.	TRBJ1-1	CSVMWDRNTEAFF	TGCAGCGTCATGTGGGACAGGAACACTGAAGCTTTCTTT
TRBD2	TRBV19	.	TRBJ2-3	CASAATSGDFDTQYF	TGTGCCAGCGCGGCGACTAGCGGGGATTTTGATACGCAGTATTTT
.	TRBV19	.	TRBJ1-2	CASRGLGAGGYTF	TGTGCCAGTCGGGGCCTAGGTGCGGGAGGCTACACCTTC
.	TRBV11-2	few	TRBJ1-5	CASSSGLNQPQHF	TGTGCCAGCAGCTCAGGACTCAATCAGCCCCAGCATTTT
TRBD2	TRBV9	.	TRBJ2-3	CASSSLLAGGADTQYF	TGTGCCAGCAGCAGCTTACTAGCGGGAGGAGCAGATACGCAGTATTTT
TRBD1	TRBV5-1	.	TRBJ1-4	CASSGGQVGNEKLFF	TGCGCCAGCAGCGGAGGACAGGTCGGGAATGAAAAACTGTTTTTT
TRBD1	TRBV27	.	TRBJ1-5	CASRHGTGNQPQHF	TGTGCCAGCAGGCATGGGACAGGCAATCAGCCCCAGCATTTT
TRBD2	TRBV4-2	.	TRBJ2-2	CASSRGTSDTGELFF	TGTGCCAGCAGCCGCGGGACTAGCGACACCGGGGAGCTGTTTTTT
TRBD1	TRBV6-5	few	TRBJ1-1	CASSSKTGWDTEAFF	TGTGCCAGCAGCTCAAAGACAGGGTGGGACACTGAAGCTTTCTTT
TRBD2	TRBV29-1	few	TRBJ2-5	CSHSAGGQETQYF	TGCAGCCATTCAGCGGGAGGGCAAGAGACCCAGTACTTC
TRBD2	TRBV7-9	few	TRBJ2-5	CASSLDPSGGVAKTQYF	TGTGCCAGCAGCTTAGACCCCAGCGGGGGGGTAGCTAAGACCCAGTACTTC
TRBD1	TRBV5-1	.	TRBJ1-2	CASSQNDRGGYGYTF	TGCGCCAGCAGCCAAAATGACAGGGGAGGCTATGGCTACACCTTC